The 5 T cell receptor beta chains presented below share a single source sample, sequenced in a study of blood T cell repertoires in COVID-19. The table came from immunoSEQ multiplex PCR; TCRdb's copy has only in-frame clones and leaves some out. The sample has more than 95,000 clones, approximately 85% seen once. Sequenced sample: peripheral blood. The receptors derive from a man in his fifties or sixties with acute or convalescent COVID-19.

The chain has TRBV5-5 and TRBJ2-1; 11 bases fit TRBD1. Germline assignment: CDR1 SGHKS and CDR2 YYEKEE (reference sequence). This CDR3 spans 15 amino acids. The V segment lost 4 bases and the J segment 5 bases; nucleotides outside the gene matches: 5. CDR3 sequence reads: CASSGGQGVDNEQFF. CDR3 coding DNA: TGTGCCAGCAGCGGGGGACAGGGGGTGGACAATGAGCAGTTCTTC.

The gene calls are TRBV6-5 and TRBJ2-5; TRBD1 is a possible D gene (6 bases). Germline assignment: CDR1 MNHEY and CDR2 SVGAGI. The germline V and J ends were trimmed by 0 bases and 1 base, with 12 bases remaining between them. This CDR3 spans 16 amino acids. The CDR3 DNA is TGTGCCAGCAGTTACTCGAACAGGGACCTCCAAGAGACCCAGTACTTC. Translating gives CASSYSNRDLQETQYF.

The DNA of the CDR3 is TGCGCCAGCAGCCCCCAGGCGGACAGAATCTATGGCTACACCTTC. Amino acid sequence: CASSPQADRIYGYTF. The chain recombines TRBV5-1 with TRBJ1-2; the D gene is possibly TRBD1 (6 bases). The germline V and J ends were trimmed by 4 bases and 4 bases, with 17 bases remaining between them. CDR3 length: 15 residues. The germline CDR1 and CDR2 sequences are SGHRS and YFSETQ.

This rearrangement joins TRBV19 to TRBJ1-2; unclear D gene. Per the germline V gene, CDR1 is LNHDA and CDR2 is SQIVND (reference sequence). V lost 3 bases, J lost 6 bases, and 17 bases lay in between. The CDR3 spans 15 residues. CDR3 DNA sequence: TGTGCCAGTAGTATGCCGCGGTTGGGTGAAGATGGCTACACCTTC. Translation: CASSMPRLGEDGYTF. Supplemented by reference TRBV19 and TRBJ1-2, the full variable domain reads DGGITQSPKYLFRKEGQNVTLSCEQNLNHDAMYWYRQDPGQGLRLIYYSQIVNDFQKGDIAEGYSVSREKKESFPLTVTSAQKNPTAFYLCASSMPRLGEDGYTFGSGTRLTVV.

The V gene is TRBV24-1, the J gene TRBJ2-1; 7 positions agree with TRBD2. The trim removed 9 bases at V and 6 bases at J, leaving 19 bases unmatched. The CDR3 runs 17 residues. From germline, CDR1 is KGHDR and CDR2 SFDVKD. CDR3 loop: CATPTTQTAGVINEQFF. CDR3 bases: TGTGCCACCCCAACAACCCAAACGGCGGGAGTTATCAATGAGCAGTTCTTC.